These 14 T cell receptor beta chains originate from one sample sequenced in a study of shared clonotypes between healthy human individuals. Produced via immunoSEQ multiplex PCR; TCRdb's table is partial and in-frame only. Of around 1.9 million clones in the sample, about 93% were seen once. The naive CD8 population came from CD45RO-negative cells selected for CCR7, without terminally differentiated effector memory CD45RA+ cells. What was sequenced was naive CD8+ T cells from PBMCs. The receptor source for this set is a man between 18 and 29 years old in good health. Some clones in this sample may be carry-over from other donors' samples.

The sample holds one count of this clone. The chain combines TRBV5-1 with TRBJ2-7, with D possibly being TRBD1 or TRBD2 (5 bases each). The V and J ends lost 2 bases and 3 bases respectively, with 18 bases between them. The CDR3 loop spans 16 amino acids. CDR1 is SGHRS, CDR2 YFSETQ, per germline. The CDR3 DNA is TGCGCCAGCAGCTTAGAAATCAGGGACCCCTACTACGAGCAGTACTTC. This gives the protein CASSLEIRDPYYEQYF.

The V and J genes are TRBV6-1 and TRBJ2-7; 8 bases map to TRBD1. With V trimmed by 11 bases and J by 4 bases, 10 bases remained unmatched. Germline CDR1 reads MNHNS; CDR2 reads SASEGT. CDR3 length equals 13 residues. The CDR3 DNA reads TGTGCCGGTTCGACAGGGGATTTTTACGAGCAGTACTTC. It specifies CAGSTGDFYEQYF.

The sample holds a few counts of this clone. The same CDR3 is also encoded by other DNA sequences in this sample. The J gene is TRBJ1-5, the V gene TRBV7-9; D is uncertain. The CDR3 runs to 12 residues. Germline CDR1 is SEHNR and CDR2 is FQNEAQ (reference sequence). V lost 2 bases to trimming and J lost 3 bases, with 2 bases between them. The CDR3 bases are TGTGCCAGCAGCTTACCCAATCAGCCCCAGCATTTT. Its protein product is CASSLPNQPQHF.

CDR3 nucleotides: TGTGCCAGCAGTTTTGGACAGTTGGCTTTCTTT. Protein product: CASSFGQLAFF. This rearrangement joins TRBV28 to TRBJ1-1; D may be TRBD1 (6 bases). The CDR3 contains 11 residues. V was cut by 3 bases and J by 11 bases, with 10 bases left in between. From germline, CDR1 is MDHEN and CDR2 SYDVKM.

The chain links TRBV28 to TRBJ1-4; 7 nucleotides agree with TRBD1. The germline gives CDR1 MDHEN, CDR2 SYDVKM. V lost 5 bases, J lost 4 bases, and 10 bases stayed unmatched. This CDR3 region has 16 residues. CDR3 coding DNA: TGTGCCAGCAGTCAATTCTTGGGACAGTATAATGAAAAACTGTTTTTT. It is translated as CASSQFLGQYNEKLFF. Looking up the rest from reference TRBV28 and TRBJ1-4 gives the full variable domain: DVKVTQSSRYLVKRTGEKVFLECVQDMDHENMFWYRQDPGLGLRLIYFSYDVKMKEKGDIPEGYSVSREKKERFSLILESASTNQTSMYLCASSQFLGQYNEKLFFGSGTQLSVL.

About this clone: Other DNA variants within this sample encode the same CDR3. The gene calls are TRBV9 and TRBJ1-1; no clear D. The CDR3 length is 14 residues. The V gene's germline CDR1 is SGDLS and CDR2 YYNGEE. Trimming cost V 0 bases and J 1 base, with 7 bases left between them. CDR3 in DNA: TGTGCCAGCAGCGTAGTCCCCGGGAACACTGAAGCTTTCTTT. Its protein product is CASSVVPGNTEAFF.

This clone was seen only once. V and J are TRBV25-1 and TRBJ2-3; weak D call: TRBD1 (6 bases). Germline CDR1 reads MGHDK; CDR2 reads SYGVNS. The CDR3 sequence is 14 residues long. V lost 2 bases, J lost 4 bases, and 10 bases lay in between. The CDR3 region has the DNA TGTGCCAGCAGTGAAAGACAGGAGTCAGATACGCAGTATTTT. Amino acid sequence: CASSERQESDTQYF.

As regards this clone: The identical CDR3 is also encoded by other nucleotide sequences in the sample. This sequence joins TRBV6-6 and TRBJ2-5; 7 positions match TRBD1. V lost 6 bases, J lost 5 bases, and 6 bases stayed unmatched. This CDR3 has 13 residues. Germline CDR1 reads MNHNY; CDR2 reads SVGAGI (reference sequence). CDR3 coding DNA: TGTGCCAGCAGCCTCAACAGGGGTGAGACCCAGTACTTC. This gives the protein CASSLNRGETQYF.

CDR3 in amino acids: CASRAGGSSYNEQFF. The CDR3 DNA reads TGTGCCAGCAGGGCTGGGGGCAGCTCCTACAATGAGCAGTTCTTC. The chain is built from TRBV11-1 and TRBJ2-1, with a tentative D call TRBD1 (6 bases). CDR1 is SGHAT and CDR2 is FQDESV in the germline V gene (reference sequence). V was clipped by 6 bases and J by 0 bases, with 12 bases between them. CDR3 length: 15 amino acids. The full variable domain, in which reference TRBV11-1 and TRBJ2-1 provide the parts outside the CDR3, is EAEVAQSPRYKITEKSQAVAFWCDPISGHATLYWYRQILGQGPELLVQFQDESVVDDSQLPKDRFSAERLKGVDSTLKIQPAELGDSAMYLCASRAGGSSYNEQFFGPGTRLTVL.

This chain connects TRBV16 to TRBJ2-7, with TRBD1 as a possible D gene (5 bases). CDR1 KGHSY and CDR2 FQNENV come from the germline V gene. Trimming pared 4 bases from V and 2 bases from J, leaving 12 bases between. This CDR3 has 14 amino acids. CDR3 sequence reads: CASSPGAGPYEQYF. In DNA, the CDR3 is TGTGCCAGCAGCCCAGGCGCAGGGCCCTACGAGCAGTACTTC.

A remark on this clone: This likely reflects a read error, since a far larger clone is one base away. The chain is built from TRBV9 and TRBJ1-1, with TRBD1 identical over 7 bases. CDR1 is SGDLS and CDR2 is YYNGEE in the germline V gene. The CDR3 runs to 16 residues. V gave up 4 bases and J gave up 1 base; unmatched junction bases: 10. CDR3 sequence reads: CASSQDRARANTEAFF. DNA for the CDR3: TGTGCCAGCAGCCAAGACAGGGCCCGAGCGAACACTGAAGCTTTCTTT.

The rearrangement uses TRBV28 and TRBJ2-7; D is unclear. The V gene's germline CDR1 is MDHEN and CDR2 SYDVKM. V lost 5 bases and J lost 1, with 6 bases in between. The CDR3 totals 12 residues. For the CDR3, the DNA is TGTGCCAGCAGTCCCCAGTCCTACGAGCAGTACTTC. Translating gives CASSPQSYEQYF.

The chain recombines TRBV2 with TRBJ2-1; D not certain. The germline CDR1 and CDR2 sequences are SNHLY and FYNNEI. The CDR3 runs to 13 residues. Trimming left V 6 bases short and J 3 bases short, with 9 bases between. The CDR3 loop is CASSEWDYNEQFF. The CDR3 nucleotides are TGTGCCAGCAGCGAGTGGGACTACAATGAGCAGTTCTTC.

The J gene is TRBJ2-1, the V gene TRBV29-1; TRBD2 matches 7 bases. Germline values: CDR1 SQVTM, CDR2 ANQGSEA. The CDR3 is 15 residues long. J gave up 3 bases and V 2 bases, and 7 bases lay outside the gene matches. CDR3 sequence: CSVESTGLNYNEQFF. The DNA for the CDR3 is TGCAGCGTTGAATCTACGGGACTAAACTACAATGAGCAGTTCTTC.